The following is a T cell receptor beta chain sequence with its context. Antigen unknown. The sample belongs to a study of vaccination and CD4 T cells after COVID-19. Whole-study findings and limits: The study examined relatively few convalescent patients and included no early post-infection timepoints.

Sequencing of DNA taken from cultured CD4+ T cells relied on the Oncomine TCR Beta short-read assay. Each CDR3 protein gets one entry after TCRdb re-called the PCR reads with MiXCR. The table lists around 20,000 distinct CDR3 sequences, about 27% of them singletons. This CDR3 is 14 amino acids long. Germline-derived CDR1 and CDR2 are DFQATT and SNEGSKA (reference sequence). V was pared by 5 bases and J by 4 bases, with 18 bases between. Specified treatment: approximately nine-day PBMC culture with coronavirus spike peptide pools or control peptides (ViraFEST assay). Negative selection was the method that isolated CD4+ T cells after more than eight days of culture.

This receptor was obtained from a human donor with COVID-19. Input material: cultured CD4+ T cells from blood. The chain links TRBV20-1 to TRBJ2-7, with D perhaps given as TRBD1 or TRBD2 (5 bases each). The DNA for the CDR3 is TGCAGTGCTCGCCGGGACCCCCTGGAATACGAGCAGTACTTC. As protein: CSARRDPLEYEQYF.